This T cell receptor beta chain was observed in a study of early T cells in non-severe SARS-CoV-2 infection. Overall study: Sequencing of unsorted whole blood was done on bulk RNA, leaving chains unpaired.

The table lists this clonotype with a few counts. Its antigen is undetermined. Study results and caveats: Matching with VDJdb favored anti-spike CD8 responses (missing private and CD4 specificities).

The length of the CDR3 is 15 residues. The V and J ends lost 5 bases and 7 bases respectively, with 18 bases between them. Germline CDR1 and CDR2: MNHEY and SVGEGT. The TCR library protocol was used to attach unique molecular identifiers. These identifiers were attached to individual cDNA molecules. MiXCR, applied by TCRdb to the 5' RACE reads, yields one record per CDR3 protein. The table records approximately 97,000 distinct CDR3 sequences, 13% of them present only once. This sequence joins TRBV6-2 or TRBV6-3 and TRBJ2-1; D may be TRBD2 (6 bases). The sample comprised whole blood. This sequence was found in an adult who was a healthcare worker with PCR-confirmed SARS-CoV-2 infection or an uninfected control (not recorded which). CDR3 amino acids: CASSNTGGTRNEQFF. The CDR3 bases are TGTGCCAGCAGTAATACCGGAGGGACGAGAAATGAGCAGTTCTTC.